The 32 T cell receptor beta chains given below trace back to one sample, sequenced in a study of Siglec-9 on CD8 T cells in melanoma. Only in-frame clones appear in the TCRdb table, and some are missing; sequencing was by immunoSEQ multiplex PCR. In the table there are 30,000 to 45,000 clones, 84% of which are singletons. Input material: Siglec-9- CD8+ T cells sorted from blood. Every receptor here comes from a human donor in good health.

This chain links TRBV27 with TRBJ2-1; D gene ambiguous. V lost 4 bases and J lost 4, with 11 bases in between. In germline, CDR1 is MNHEY, CDR2 SMNVEV (reference sequence). This CDR3 comprises 14 residues. CDR3 DNA: TGTGCCAGCAGTTCGCAAGGGCAGTACAATGAGCAGTTCTTC. The encoded protein is CASSSQGQYNEQFF.

The chain recombines TRBV5-1 with TRBJ2-7; 12 bases are shared with TRBD2. The CDR3 has 15 residues. The V gene's germline CDR1 is SGHRS and CDR2 YFSETQ. V lost 3 bases and J lost 4; bases outside the gene matches: 5. The CDR3 nucleotides read TGCGCCAGCAGCTCGGGACTAGCGGGCGGATACGAGCAGTACTTC. Translation gives CASSSGLAGGYEQYF.

V gene TRBV7-6 combines with J gene TRBJ2-3, with 9 bases matching TRBD2. The CDR3 contains 15 residues. Germline CDR1 and CDR2: SGHVS and FNYEAQ. V shed 6 bases and J 4 bases; nucleotides not matched to a gene: 8. The CDR3 spells CASRDSGGWSDTQYF. The CDR3, as DNA: TGTGCCAGCAGAGATAGCGGGGGTTGGTCAGATACGCAGTATTTT.

Only a few counts were recorded for this clone. The rearrangement links TRBV7-6 to TRBJ2-7; D could derive from TRBD1 or TRBD2 (5 bases each). Trimming took off 5 bases at V and 7 bases at J, with 15 bases between the two ends. Germline V CDR1 and CDR2: SGHVS, FNYEAQ. This CDR3 has 13 residues. The CDR3 bases are TGTGCCAGCAGCCCGGAGGACATGGCAGAGCAGTACTTC. Translated, it gives CASSPEDMAEQYF.

This chain links TRBV5-6 with TRBJ2-1, with 8 bases identical to TRBD1. CDR3 length: 17 amino acids. J lost 1 base, V lost 0 bases, and 6 bases had no gene match. Germline assignment: CDR1 SGHDT and CDR2 YYEEEE. CDR3: CASSLARGLGSYNEQFF. The CDR3 nucleotides read TGTGCCAGCAGCTTGGCCAGGGGGCTAGGGTCCTACAATGAGCAGTTCTTC.

V is TRBV4-1 and J is TRBJ1-2, with a tentative D call TRBD1 (6 bases). The V and J ends lost 0 bases and 8 bases respectively, with 13 bases between them. Germline values: CDR1 MGHRA, CDR2 YSYEKL. The CDR3 sequence is 14 residues long. This CDR3 is CASSQEGQSEGYTF. CDR3 nucleotides: TGCGCCAGCAGCCAAGAAGGACAGTCGGAGGGCTACACCTTC.

The chain links TRBV6-4 to TRBJ2-1; tentatively, D is TRBD1 (5 bases). Germline V gene sequence: CDR1 MRHNA, CDR2 SNTAGT. V was trimmed by 6 bases and J by 4 bases, leaving 10 bases between them. The CDR3 spans 13 residues. The chain's CDR3 is CASSSDRYNEQFF. The CDR3 DNA sequence: TGTGCCAGCAGCTCAGACAGATACAATGAGCAGTTCTTC.

V is TRBV6-5 and J is TRBJ1-6; D is uncertain. Between the trimmed V and J ends, which lost 6 bases and 7 bases, there was a span of 10 bases. The CDR3 spans 13 residues. Germline V gene lookup returns CDR1 MNHEY and CDR2 SVGAGI. The DNA for the CDR3 is TGTGCCAGCAGGATAGGAGGGAATTCACCCCTCCACTTT. Residues: CASRIGGNSPLHF.

Only one count was recorded for this clone. The chain employs TRBV15 and TRBJ1-4; weak D call: TRBD1 (5 bases). The V end lost 1 base, the J end lost 3 bases, and 6 bases lay between the germline ends. Germline lookup yields CDR1 LNHNV and CDR2 YYDKDF (reference sequence). The CDR3 is 14 residues long. CDR3 loop: CATSRAGANEKLFF. The DNA of the CDR3 is TGTGCCACCAGCAGAGCGGGGGCTAATGAAAAACTGTTTTTT.

The chain is built from TRBV11-2 and TRBJ2-7, with 8 nucleotides matching TRBD1. Unmatched junction bases numbered 12, after V lost 6 bases and J lost 8 bases. This CDR3 has 14 residues. Germline V lookup: CDR1 SGHAT, CDR2 FQNNGV. DNA for the CDR3: TGTGCCAGCAGGCCCCCGGGACAGGAGGACCAGCAGTACTTC. This encodes CASRPPGQEDQQYF.

The chain couples TRBV6-1 to TRBJ2-3; 9 bases agree with TRBD1. Losses at the gene ends were 1 base for V and 4 bases for J; bases not matched to a gene: 3. The length of the CDR3 is 15 residues. Germline V gives CDR1 MNHNS, CDR2 SASEGT. Here the CDR3 DNA reads TGTGCCAGCAGTGAAGGTACAGGGGGCGCAGATACGCAGTATTTT. Protein product: CASSEGTGGADTQYF.

The genes are TRBV29-1 and TRBJ2-3, with no clear D. The V and J ends lost 3 bases and 0 bases respectively, with 13 bases between them. Germline values: CDR1 SQVTM, CDR2 ANQGSEA. CDR3 size: 15 residues. CDR3 sequence reads: CSVDSMQPSTDTQYF. For the CDR3, the DNA is TGCAGCGTTGATTCAATGCAACCTAGCACAGATACGCAGTATTTT.

This chain connects TRBV6-5 to TRBJ2-6, with unresolved D. The V end was cut by 2 bases, the J end by 4 bases, with 9 bases between. Looked up from germline, CDR1 is MNHEY and CDR2 is SVGAGI. CDR3 length equals 15 residues. The CDR3 DNA follows: TGTGCCAGCAGTTACCTAGACGCCGGGGCCAACGTCCTGACTTTC. Translated, it gives CASSYLDAGANVLTF.

CDR3 bases: TGTGCCAGCAGCGATCGGGACAGAGGGGGTACCTGGTATTTT. It specifies CASSDRDRGGTWYF. This chain joins TRBV7-3 and TRBJ2-3; 7 nucleotides align to TRBD1. The CDR3 loop spans 14 amino acids. Germline assignment: CDR1 SGHTA and CDR2 FQGTGA. V shed 5 bases and J 14 bases; nucleotides not matched to a gene: 16.

This clone appeared a single time. The CDR3 here is CASSPSAGLPYNEQFF. The CDR3 DNA reads as TGTGCCAGCAGTCCATCAGCGGGACTCCCCTACAATGAGCAGTTCTTC. This sequence joins TRBV27 and TRBJ2-1, with TRBD2 matching 7 bases. Germline CDR1 MNHEY, CDR2 SMNVEV (reference sequence). This CDR3 region has 16 residues. V dropped 5 bases and J dropped 2; count of bases not matched to a gene: 9.

This clone was counted between two and nine times. Other DNA variants within this sample encode the same CDR3. V gene TRBV7-9 combines with J gene TRBJ1-1; the D is unclear. The CDR3 is made up of 12 amino acids. V lost 3 bases, J lost 3 bases, and 5 bases lay in between. Germline CDR1 reads SEHNR; CDR2 reads FQNEAQ (reference sequence). CDR3 residues: CASSFGDTEAFF. In DNA form, the CDR3 reads TGTGCCAGCAGCTTCGGGGACACTGAAGCTTTCTTT.

J is TRBJ2-1 and V is TRBV27; D is tentatively TRBD1 or TRBD2 (6 bases each). CDR3 length equals 16 residues. Germline loops: CDR1 MNHEY, CDR2 SMNVEV (reference sequence). Trimming left V 3 bases short and J 7 bases short, with 19 bases between. CDR3 region: CASSFSPSGGPNEQFF. CDR3 sequence (DNA): TGTGCCAGCAGTTTCTCCCCCTCCGGGGGCCCGAATGAGCAGTTCTTC.

This chain joins TRBV5-6 and TRBJ2-1; no clear D. Germline CDR1 is SGHDT and CDR2 is YYEEEE. This CDR3 comprises 13 residues. V lost 0 bases, J lost 4 bases, and 5 bases lay in between. CDR3 bases: TGTGCCAGCAGCTTGGTCGGGTACAATGAGCAGTTCTTC. It translates to CASSLVGYNEQFF.

The CDR3 DNA is TGTGCAAGTCGGAAGGGGATGGAGACCCAGTACTTC. Translated, it gives CASRKGMETQYF. The chain couples TRBV12-2 to TRBJ2-5; the table's D gene call, TRBD1, was not cross checked with the DNA. TRBV12-2 is flagged as a pseudogene. This CDR3 has 12 amino acids.

The chain uses TRBV12-5 and TRBJ2-1; the D is unclear. Germline values: CDR1 LGHNT, CDR2 FRNRAP. Trimming pared 3 bases from V and 4 bases from J, leaving 7 bases between. The CDR3 runs 13 residues. CDR3 in amino acids: CASGLRPYNEQFF. The CDR3 coding sequence is TGTGCTAGTGGTTTAAGGCCGTACAATGAGCAGTTCTTC.

This chain joins TRBV6-5 and TRBJ2-7; D is unclear. CDR1 is MNHEY, CDR2 SVGAGI, per germline. V lost 2 bases and J lost 5, with 4 bases in between. This CDR3 has 11 amino acids. Here the CDR3 DNA reads TGTGCCAGCAGTTACGAGAACGAGCAGTACTTC. Amino acids: CASSYENEQYF.

V usage is TRBV9 and J usage is TRBJ2-6, with 9 nucleotides matching TRBD1. The V gene's germline CDR1 is SGDLS and CDR2 YYNGEE. The CDR3 consists of 17 residues. Trimming took 4 bases from V and 2 from J; bases not matched to a gene: 7. CDR3 sequence reads: CASSLTGGFTGANVLTF. The CDR3, as DNA: TGTGCCAGCAGCTTGACAGGGGGTTTCACTGGGGCCAACGTCCTGACTTTC.

The rearrangement links TRBV7-9 to TRBJ2-7, with a possible D match to TRBD1 (7 bases). Germline values: CDR1 SEHNR, CDR2 FQNEAQ (reference sequence). This CDR3 region has 15 residues. V was cut by 7 bases and J by 2 bases, with 18 bases left in between. The CDR3 spells CASTPKEGQTYEQYF. CDR3 in DNA: TGTGCCAGCACCCCTAAGGAGGGACAGACCTACGAGCAGTACTTC. The full variable domain, with the rest looked up from reference TRBV7-9 and TRBJ2-7, is DTGVSQNPRHKITKRGQNVTFRCDPISEHNRLYWYRQTLGQGPEFLTYFQNEAQLEKSRLLSDRFSAERPKGSFSTLEIQRTEQGDSAMYLCASTPKEGQTYEQYFGPGTRLTVT.

The chain joins TRBV6-5 to TRBJ1-6, with D possibly TRBD1 on 5 matching bases. V was pared by 6 bases and J by 7 bases, with 16 bases between. The CDR3 consists of 15 residues. Germline V CDR1 and CDR2: MNHEY, SVGAGI. CDR3 coding DNA: TGTGCCAGCAGCCTACCTGCGGGACTCAATTCACCCCTCCACTTT. It is translated as CASSLPAGLNSPLHF.

The chain links TRBV30 to TRBJ1-1; the D gene is possibly TRBD1 (6 bases). Germline V gene sequence: CDR1 GTSNPN, CDR2 SVGIG (reference sequence). The CDR3 loop spans 14 amino acids. V dropped 2 bases and J dropped 4 bases, with 14 bases sitting between them. In nucleotides, the CDR3 is TGTGCCTGGAGTCCAGGGGTACGAGGCACTGAAGCTTTCTTT. It specifies CAWSPGVRGTEAFF.

The chain joins TRBV4-1 to TRBJ1-5; 8 bases agree with TRBD1. Germline CDR1 and CDR2: MGHRA and YSYEKL. V gave up 1 base and J gave up 7 bases; unmatched junction bases: 6. The CDR3 covers 15 residues. This CDR3 reads CASSQVQGAGQPQHF. CDR3 sequence (DNA): TGCGCCAGCAGCCAAGTCCAGGGGGCTGGACAGCCCCAGCATTTT.

A single count supports this clone. The chain employs TRBV6-5 and TRBJ2-4; 8 nucleotides agree with TRBD2. This CDR3 region has 13 residues. J gave up 8 bases and V 0 bases, and 0 bases lay outside the gene matches. Germline V gene data show CDR1 as MNHEY and CDR2 as SVGAGI. Here the CDR3 DNA reads TGTGCCAGCAGTTACTCCGGGAGGGACATTCAGTACTTC. This gives the protein CASSYSGRDIQYF.

The rearrangement uses TRBV18 and TRBJ2-5, with no clear D. Germline values: CDR1 KGHSH, CDR2 LQKENI. The ends were cut back, 5 bases at V and 0 bases at J, with 4 bases in the middle. The CDR3 runs 12 residues. The CDR3 here is CASSSYQETQYF. In DNA form, the CDR3 reads TGTGCCAGCTCATCCTACCAAGAGACCCAGTACTTC.

The rearrangement links TRBV2 to TRBJ2-7, with D perhaps matching TRBD1 (6 bases). Per germline, CDR1 SNHLY and CDR2 FYNNEI. The germline V and J ends were trimmed by 6 bases and 7 bases, with 22 bases remaining between them. The CDR3 has 15 amino acids. The CDR3 DNA follows: TGTGCCAGCAGGTACAGGGAGACGATGGGTATGGAGCAGTACTTC. Protein: CASRYRETMGMEQYF.

This chain connects TRBV6-5 to TRBJ1-4, with 10 bases matching TRBD1. The germline gives CDR1 MNHEY, CDR2 SVGAGI. CDR3 size: 15 residues. Trimming at V came to 6 bases and at J to 5 bases, leaving 6 bases not matched to a gene. CDR3 loop: CASRETGGLNEKLFF. CDR3 sequence (DNA): TGTGCCAGCAGGGAGACAGGGGGCCTAAATGAAAAACTGTTTTTT.

The chain is built from TRBV4-1 and TRBJ2-7; weak D call: TRBD2 (5 bases). CDR1 is MGHRA and CDR2 is YSYEKL in the germline V gene. V shed 0 bases and J shed 5 bases, with 8 bases lying between them. The CDR3 is made up of 13 amino acids. The CDR3 here is CASSQETIDEQYF. The CDR3 nucleotides are TGCGCCAGCAGCCAAGAGACTATCGACGAGCAGTACTTC.

The rearrangement uses TRBV15 and TRBJ1-4, with D unresolved. CDR1 is LNHNV, CDR2 YYDKDF, per germline (reference sequence). V was trimmed by 0 bases and J by 10 bases, leaving 6 bases between them. This CDR3 is built from 12 residues. The CDR3, as DNA: TGTGCCACCAGCAGAGATTGGGGAAAACTGTTTTTT. Translating gives CATSRDWGKLFF. Using reference TRBV15 and TRBJ1-4 for the parts outside the CDR3, the full variable domain is DAMVIQNPRYQVTQFGKPVTLSCSQTLNHNVMYWYQQKSSQAPKLLFHYYDKDFNNEADTPDNFQSRRPNTSFCFLDIRSPGLGDTAMYLCATSRDWGKLFFGSGTQLSVL.